This entry describes one T cell receptor beta chain. This sample is drawn from a study of blood T cell repertoires in COVID-19. Across the whole study: Samples came from the United States, Italy and Spain, spanning acute and convalescent COVID-19.

Under the authors' procedure: Amplification of reference gene primers provided the estimated nucleated cell counts. Measured with immunoSEQ multiplex PCR; TCRdb has only the in-frame clones, and not every one. V and J calls and clone size come straight from that table; D and trimming were deduced from the DNA. The table records fewer than 500,000 clones, about nine tenths of them present only once. Sequencing used peripheral blood. This TCR came from a woman in her thirties with active or convalescent COVID-19.

CDR3 loop: CASSLSWAGGSSPLHF. The CDR3 nucleotides are TGTGCCAGCAGTTTATCTTGGGCAGGGGGCTCTTCACCCCTCCACTTT. V gene TRBV27 combines with J gene TRBJ1-6; TRBD1 matches 8 bases. The CDR3 covers 16 residues. J was trimmed by 9 bases and V by 0 bases; bases with no gene match: 7. CDR1 is MNHEY, CDR2 SMNVEV, per germline (reference sequence).